These 14 T cell receptor beta chains were all obtained from the same sample, sequenced in a study of T cells after yellow fever vaccination. Via MiXCR, TCRdb re-called the 5' RACE reads, giving one row per CDR3 protein. The table records more than 450,000 distinct CDR3 sequences, about a fifth of them present only once. Source: PBMCs, taken approximately 22 days after the first yellow fever vaccination. Receptors were obtained from a man aged 18 to 29 who received the YFV17D yellow fever vaccine.

The V and J genes are TRBV28 and TRBJ1-5; tentative D call: TRBD1 (6 bases). This CDR3 has 15 amino acids. V was cut by 6 bases and J by 4 bases, with 16 bases left in between. In germline, CDR1 is MDHEN, CDR2 SYDVKM. CDR3 nucleotides: TGTGCCAGCAGATCCACAGGGCTGGGGAATCAGCCCCAGCATTTT. Translation: CASRSTGLGNQPQHF.

This clonotype was observed a handful of times. V and J are TRBV4-3 and TRBJ2-1; D not certain. CDR1 and CDR2 from the germline V gene are LGHNA and YSLEER. This CDR3 has 15 amino acids. V was trimmed by 5 bases and J by 0 bases, leaving 11 bases between them. This chain's CDR3 is CASSSVLSSYNEQFF. Here the CDR3 DNA reads TGCGCCAGCAGCAGTGTACTTAGCTCCTACAATGAGCAGTTCTTC.

V gene TRBV6-5 combines with J gene TRBJ1-2; a weak D match, TRBD1 (6 bases). The V gene's germline CDR1 is MNHEY and CDR2 SVGAGI. The V gene lost 6 bases and the J gene lost 8 bases, with 19 bases spanning the gap. The CDR3 has 14 amino acids. CDR3 in amino acids: CASSYTGTSSGYTF. CDR3 DNA sequence: TGTGCCAGCAGCTATACCGGGACATCAAGCGGCTACACCTTC.

This clonotype was seen more than once but under ten times. This chain joins TRBV27 and TRBJ1-1; D is unclear. Trimming left V 10 bases short and J 4 bases short, with 13 bases between. Germline CDR1 MNHEY, CDR2 SMNVEV (reference sequence). This CDR3 spans 12 amino acids. The CDR3 sequence: CAILRAPTEAFF. In DNA form, the CDR3 reads TGTGCCATCCTGCGGGCCCCCACTGAAGCTTTCTTT.

This clonotype was seen a handful of times. V is TRBV25-1 and J is TRBJ1-4, with D unresolved. The CDR3 runs 14 residues. Trimming shortened V by 1 base and J by 6 bases, and 9 bases separated the two germline ends. Germline V gene lookup returns CDR1 MGHDK and CDR2 SYGVNS. DNA of the CDR3: TGTGCCAGCAGTGAATTTTACAGTGATGAAAAACTGTTTTTT. The encoded protein is CASSEFYSDEKLFF.

The chain links TRBV4-1 to TRBJ1-1; D is possibly TRBD1 (6 bases). The CDR3 is made up of 16 amino acids. V lost 1 base and J lost 1, with 13 bases in between. The germline V gene encodes CDR1 MGHRA and CDR2 YSYEKL. This CDR3 reads CASSQVGGGKNTEAFF. The CDR3 DNA sequence: TGCGCCAGCAGCCAAGTAGGGGGGGGTAAGAACACTGAAGCTTTCTTT.

The rearrangement joins TRBV29-1 to TRBJ1-3, with D perhaps matching TRBD1 (5 bases). Germline V lookup: CDR1 SQVTM, CDR2 ANQGSEA. Trimming shortened V by 3 bases and J by 3 bases, and 6 bases separated the two germline ends. CDR3 size: 12 residues. The DNA for the CDR3 is TGCAGCGTTGAGGACATTGGAAACACCATATATTTT. It codes for CSVEDIGNTIYF. Supplemented by reference TRBV29-1 and TRBJ1-3, the full variable domain reads SAVISQKPSRDICQRGTSLTIQCQVDSQVTMMFWYRQQPGQSLTLIATANQGSEATYESGFVIDKFPISRPNLTFSTLTVSNMSPEDSSIYLCSVEDIGNTIYFGEGSWLTVV.

This chain joins TRBV7-6 and TRBJ2-1, with 8 nucleotides matching TRBD1. The CDR3 length is 12 residues. Per germline, CDR1 SGHVS and CDR2 FNYEAQ. The junction had 4 bases not matched to a gene; V was cut back by 5 bases and J by 10 bases. The CDR3 bases are TGTGCCAGCAGCATGACAGGGGTCGAGCAGTTCTTC. Translated: CASSMTGVEQFF.

J is TRBJ1-4 and V is TRBV5-1; D is possibly TRBD1 (5 bases). CDR3 length: 15 residues. With 4 bases removed from V and 7 bases from J, the gap between germline ends came to 17 bases. CDR1 SGHRS and CDR2 YFSETQ come from the germline V gene. Here the CDR3 reads CASSLRGGEGEKLFF. CDR3 nucleotides: TGCGCCAGCAGCCTGAGAGGAGGGGAAGGTGAAAAACTGTTTTTT.

The chain recombines TRBV6-2 or TRBV6-3 with TRBJ2-7, with 10 positions matching TRBD1. Unmatched junction bases numbered 1, after V lost 8 bases and J lost 6 bases. CDR1 is MNHEY, CDR2 SVGEGT, per germline. The CDR3 extends over 11 amino acids. CDR3 loop: CASGQGGEQYV. In DNA, the CDR3 is TGTGCCAGCGGACAGGGGGGCGAGCAGTACGTC.

Only a few counts were recorded for this clonotype. The chain links TRBV5-1 to TRBJ1-6; 8 bases fit TRBD1. Trimming removed 5 bases from V and 4 bases from J; junction bases left unmatched: 2. Germline values: CDR1 SGHRS, CDR2 YFSETQ. CDR3 size: 14 residues. CDR3 bases: TGCGCCAGCAGAGGACAGGGATATAATTCACCCCTCCACTTT. It specifies CASRGQGYNSPLHF.

The gene calls are TRBV6-1 and TRBJ1-2; D possibly corresponds to TRBD1 (6 bases). The CDR3 contains 15 residues. CDR1 is MNHNS and CDR2 is SASEGT in the germline V gene. V was pared by 6 bases and J by 4 bases, with 18 bases between. The CDR3 DNA reads as TGTGCCAGCAGGCAAAACAGGGCTCGCGGCTATGGCTACACCTTC. Encoded protein: CASRQNRARGYGYTF.

This chain connects TRBV20-1 to TRBJ2-7; 9 nucleotides match TRBD2. The CDR3 is 13 amino acids. Losses at the gene ends were 6 bases for V and 2 bases for J; bases not matched to a gene: 5. Per germline, CDR1 DFQATT and CDR2 SNEGSKA (reference sequence). The CDR3 region has the DNA TGCAGTGCCCGCGGGGGGGTCACCTACGAGCAGTACTTC. Translating it yields CSARGGVTYEQYF.

The J gene is TRBJ2-1, the V gene TRBV20-1; 15 bases match TRBD2. From germline, CDR1 is DFQATT and CDR2 SNEGSKA (reference sequence). CDR3 size: 17 residues. The J segment lost 4 bases and the V segment lost 6 bases, leaving 10 bases of the junction unmatched. The DNA of the CDR3 is TGCAGTGCCGAAGGGACTAGCGGGGGGTCGGGTTACAATGAGCAGTTCTTC. It codes for CSAEGTSGGSGYNEQFF.